This T cell receptor beta chain comes out of a study of blood T cell repertoires in COVID-19. Study context: Nucleic acid was either cDNA or gDNA, and it came from T cells, B-cell-depleted T cells, or PBMCs.

Germline V gives CDR1 LGHDT, CDR2 YNNKEL (reference sequence). The CDR3 loop spans 16 amino acids. V was pared by 4 bases and J by 5 bases, with 15 bases between. Assay: immunoSEQ multiplex PCR; the TCRdb copy retains only in-frame clones and omits some. The sample holds 150,000 to 200,000 clones, roughly 87% seen once. The chain has TRBV3-1 (or the pseudogene TRBV3-2) and TRBJ1-6; possibly TRBD1 for D (6 bases). The sequence was obtained from a man in his 60s with active or convalescent COVID-19. The sequencing input was peripheral blood. The CDR3 DNA follows: TGTGCCAGCAGCCCTGAAGGGACACGGAATAATTCACCCCTCCACTTT. This translates into CASSPEGTRNNSPLHF.